The rows below give T cell receptor beta chains drawn from one sample of a study of cytomegalovirus exposure and HLA in healthy donors. The data were produced by immunoSEQ multiplex PCR, yet TCRdb's version contains in-frame clones alone and is incomplete. The sample contains under 140,000 clones, 79% of which appear only once. The sequenced material came from PBMCs. These receptors all stem from a man younger than 40 in good health and CMV-seropositive. CDR3s include the opening cysteine and the closing phenylalanine or tryptophan. A D gene is named only where the DNA matches it firmly.

D gene	V gene	J gene	CDR3 length	CDR3 protein
-	TRBV5-1	TRBJ1-6	15	CASSLEAAGDSPLHF
-	TRBV30	TRBJ1-1	14	CAWSHRSGNTEAFF
-	TRBV27	TRBJ1-3	14	CATRARNQGNTIYF
-	TRBV7-6	TRBJ2-1	13	CASSSTNSNEQFF
-	TRBV29-1	TRBJ2-2	13	CSVETSNTGELFF
-	TRBV4-1	TRBJ2-5	16	CASSQNRETNQETQYF
TRBD1	TRBV6-6	TRBJ1-5	15	CASSYDGTGGQPQHF
-	TRBV2	TRBJ2-6	16	CASSAYGGSGANVLTF
-	TRBV2	TRBJ2-1	13	CASKLRHDTEQFF
TRBD1	TRBV6-5	TRBJ2-3	15	CASSREGQGGDTQYF
TRBD2	TRBV19	TRBJ2-1	16	CASSPIGGVVGNEQFF